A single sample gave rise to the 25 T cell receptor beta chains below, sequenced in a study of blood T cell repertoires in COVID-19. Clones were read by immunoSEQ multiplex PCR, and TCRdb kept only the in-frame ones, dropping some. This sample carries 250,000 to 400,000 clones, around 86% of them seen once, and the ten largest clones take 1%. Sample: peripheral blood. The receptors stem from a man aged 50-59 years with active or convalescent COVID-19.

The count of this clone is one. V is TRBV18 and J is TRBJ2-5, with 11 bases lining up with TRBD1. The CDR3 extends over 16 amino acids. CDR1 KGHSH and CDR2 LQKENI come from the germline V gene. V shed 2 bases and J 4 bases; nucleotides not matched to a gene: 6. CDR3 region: CASSPTWDRGGETQYF. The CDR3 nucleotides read TGTGCCAGCTCACCAACCTGGGACAGGGGGGGAGAGACCCAGTACTTC. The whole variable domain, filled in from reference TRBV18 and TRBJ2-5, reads NAGVMQNPRHLVRRRGQEARLRCSPMKGHSHVYWYRQLPEEGLKFMVYLQKENIIDESGMPKERFSAEFPKEGPSILRIQQVVRGDSAAYFCASSPTWDRGGETQYFGPGTRLLVL.

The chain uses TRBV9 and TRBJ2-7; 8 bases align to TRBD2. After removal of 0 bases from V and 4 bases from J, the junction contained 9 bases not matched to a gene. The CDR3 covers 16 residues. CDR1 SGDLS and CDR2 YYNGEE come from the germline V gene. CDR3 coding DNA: TGTGCCAGCAGCGTAGGCACAACTAGCGGTAATTACGAGCAGTACTTC. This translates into CASSVGTTSGNYEQYF.

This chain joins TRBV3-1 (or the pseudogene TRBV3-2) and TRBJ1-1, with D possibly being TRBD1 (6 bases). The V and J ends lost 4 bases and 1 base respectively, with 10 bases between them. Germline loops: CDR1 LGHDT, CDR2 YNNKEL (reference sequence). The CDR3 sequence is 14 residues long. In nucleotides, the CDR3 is TGTGCCAGCAGCCTATCGGACAGGAACACTGAAGCTTTCTTT. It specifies CASSLSDRNTEAFF.

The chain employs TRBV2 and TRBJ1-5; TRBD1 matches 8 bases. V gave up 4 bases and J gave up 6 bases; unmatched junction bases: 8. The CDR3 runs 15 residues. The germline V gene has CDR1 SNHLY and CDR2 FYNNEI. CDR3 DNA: TGTGCCAGCAGTGGGACAGGGCGGTCGGGTCAGCCCCAGCATTTT. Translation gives CASSGTGRSGQPQHF.

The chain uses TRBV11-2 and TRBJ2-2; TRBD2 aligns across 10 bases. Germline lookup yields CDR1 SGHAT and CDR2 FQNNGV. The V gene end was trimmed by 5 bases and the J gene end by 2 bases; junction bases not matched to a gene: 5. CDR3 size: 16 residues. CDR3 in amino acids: CASSPRTSGNTGELFF. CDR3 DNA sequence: TGTGCCAGCAGCCCGCGGACTAGCGGAAACACCGGGGAGCTGTTTTTT. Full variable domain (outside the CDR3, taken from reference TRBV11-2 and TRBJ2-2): EAGVAQSPRYKIIEKRQSVAFWCNPISGHATLYWYQQILGQGPKLLIQFQNNGVVDDSQLPKDRFSAERLKGVDSTLKIQPAKLEDSAVYLCASSPRTSGNTGELFFGEGSRLTVL.

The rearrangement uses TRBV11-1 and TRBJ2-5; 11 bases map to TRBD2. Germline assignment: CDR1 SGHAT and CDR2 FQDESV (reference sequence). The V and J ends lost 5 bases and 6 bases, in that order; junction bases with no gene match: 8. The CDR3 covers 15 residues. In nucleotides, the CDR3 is TGTGCCAGCAGCCCCCGACTAGCGGGAAAGCAGACCCAGTACTTC. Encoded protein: CASSPRLAGKQTQYF.

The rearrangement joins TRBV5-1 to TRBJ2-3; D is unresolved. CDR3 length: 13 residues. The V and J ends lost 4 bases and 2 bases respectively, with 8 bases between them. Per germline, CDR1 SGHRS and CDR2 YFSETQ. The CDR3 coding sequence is TGCGCCAGCAGCGGAGAGTCCACAGATACGCAGTATTTT. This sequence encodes CASSGESTDTQYF.

This CDR3 is CASSWGQVSSYNEQFF. CDR3 bases: TGTGCCAGCAGCTGGGGACAGGTTAGCTCCTACAATGAGCAGTTCTTC. The chain links TRBV7-2 to TRBJ2-1; 8 bases map to TRBD1. This CDR3 has 16 amino acids. Germline CDR1 is SGHTA and CDR2 is FQGNSA. Trimming removed 4 bases from V and 0 bases from J; junction bases left unmatched: 5.

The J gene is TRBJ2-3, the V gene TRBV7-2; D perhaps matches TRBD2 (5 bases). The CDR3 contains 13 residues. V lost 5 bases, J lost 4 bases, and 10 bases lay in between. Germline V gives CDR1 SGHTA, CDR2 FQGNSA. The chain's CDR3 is CASSVERADTQYF. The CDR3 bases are TGTGCCAGCAGCGTTGAGAGGGCAGATACGCAGTATTTT.

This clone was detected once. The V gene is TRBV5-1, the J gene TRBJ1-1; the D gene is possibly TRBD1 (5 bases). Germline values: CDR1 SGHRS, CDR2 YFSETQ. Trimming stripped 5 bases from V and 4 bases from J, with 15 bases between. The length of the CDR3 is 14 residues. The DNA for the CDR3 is TGCGCCAGCAGAATTGTACAAGGGGTCACTGAAGCTTTCTTT. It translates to CASRIVQGVTEAFF.

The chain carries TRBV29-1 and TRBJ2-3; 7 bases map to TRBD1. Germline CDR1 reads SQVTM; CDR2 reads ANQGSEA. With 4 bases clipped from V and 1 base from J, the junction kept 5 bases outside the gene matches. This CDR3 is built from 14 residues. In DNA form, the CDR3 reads TGCAGCGTTGTTCGGGACAGTGGCACAGATACGCAGTATTTT. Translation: CSVVRDSGTDTQYF.

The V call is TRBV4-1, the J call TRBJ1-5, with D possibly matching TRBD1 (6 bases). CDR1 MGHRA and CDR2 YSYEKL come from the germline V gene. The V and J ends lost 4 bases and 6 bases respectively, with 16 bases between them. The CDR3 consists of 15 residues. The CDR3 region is CASSPWGGGPQPQHF. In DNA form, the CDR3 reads TGCGCCAGCAGCCCCTGGGGGGGCGGGCCTCAGCCCCAGCATTTT.

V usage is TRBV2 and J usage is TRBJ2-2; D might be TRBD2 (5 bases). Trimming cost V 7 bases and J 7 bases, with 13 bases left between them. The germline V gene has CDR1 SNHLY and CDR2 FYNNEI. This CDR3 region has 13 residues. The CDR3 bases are TGTGCCAGCATTCTCACCGAGGGCGGGGAGCTGTTTTTT. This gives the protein CASILTEGGELFF. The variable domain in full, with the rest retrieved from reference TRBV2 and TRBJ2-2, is EPEVTQTPSHQVTQMGQEVILRCVPISNHLYFYWYRQILGQKVEFLVSFYNNEISEKSEIFDDQFSVERPDGSNFTLKIRSTKLEDSAMYFCASILTEGGELFFGEGSRLTVL.

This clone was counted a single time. The CDR3 DNA sequence: TGTGCCAGCAGCCAGCGGTTAGCAGATACGCAGTATTTT. As protein: CASSQRLADTQYF. The chain employs TRBV14 and TRBJ2-3; D is undetermined. The CDR3 is 13 amino acids. V lost 3 bases and J lost 4, with 8 bases in between. Germline V CDR1 and CDR2: SGHDN, FVKESK.

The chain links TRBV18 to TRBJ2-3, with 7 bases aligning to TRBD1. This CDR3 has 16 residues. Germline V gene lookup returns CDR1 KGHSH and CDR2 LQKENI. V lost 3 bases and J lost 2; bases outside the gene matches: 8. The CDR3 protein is CASSPSGTAYTDTQYF. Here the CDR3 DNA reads TGTGCCAGCTCACCTTCCGGGACAGCATACACAGATACGCAGTATTTT.

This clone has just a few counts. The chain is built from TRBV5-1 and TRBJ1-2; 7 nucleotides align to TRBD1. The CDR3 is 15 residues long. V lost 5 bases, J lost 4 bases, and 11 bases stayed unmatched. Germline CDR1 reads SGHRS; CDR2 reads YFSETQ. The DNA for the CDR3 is TGCGCCAGCAGGCTGGAGGAGGGGGCGGGCTATGGCTACACCTTC. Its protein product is CASRLEEGAGYGYTF.

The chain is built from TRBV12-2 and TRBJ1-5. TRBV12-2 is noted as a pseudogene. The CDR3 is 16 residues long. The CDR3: CASRLGQARAWQPQHF. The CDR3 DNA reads TGTGCAAGTCGCTTAGGGCAAGCCCGAGCGTGGCAGCCCCAGCATTTT.

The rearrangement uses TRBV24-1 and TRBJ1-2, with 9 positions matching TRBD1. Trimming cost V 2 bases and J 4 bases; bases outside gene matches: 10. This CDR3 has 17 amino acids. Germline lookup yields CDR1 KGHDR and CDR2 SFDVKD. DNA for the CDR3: TGTGCCACCAGTGATTCATCGGGACAGGGAACCCTCTATGGCTACACCTTC. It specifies CATSDSSGQGTLYGYTF.

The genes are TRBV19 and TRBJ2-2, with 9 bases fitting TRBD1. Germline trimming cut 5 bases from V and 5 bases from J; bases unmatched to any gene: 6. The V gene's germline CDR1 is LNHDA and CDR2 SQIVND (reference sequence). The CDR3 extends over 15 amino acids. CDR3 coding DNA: TGTGCCAGTAGTGAACACGGGACAGGGACCGGGGAGCTGTTTTTT. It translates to CASSEHGTGTGELFF. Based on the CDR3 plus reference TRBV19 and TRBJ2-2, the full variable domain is DGGITQSPKYLFRKEGQNVTLSCEQNLNHDAMYWYRQDPGQGLRLIYYSQIVNDFQKGDIAEGYSVSREKKESFPLTVTSAQKNPTAFYLCASSEHGTGTGELFFGEGSRLTVL.

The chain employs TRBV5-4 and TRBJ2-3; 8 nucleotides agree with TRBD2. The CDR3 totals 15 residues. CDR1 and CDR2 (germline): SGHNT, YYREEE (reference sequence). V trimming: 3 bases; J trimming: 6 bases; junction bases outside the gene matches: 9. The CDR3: CASSSSGSGADTQYF. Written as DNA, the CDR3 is TGTGCCAGCAGCTCCAGCGGGAGTGGGGCGGATACGCAGTATTTT.

This CDR3 reads CAISVSGTRNNSPLHF. CDR3 in DNA: TGTGCCATCAGTGTATCCGGGACAAGGAATAATTCACCCCTCCACTTT. V usage is TRBV10-3 and J usage is TRBJ1-6, with D perhaps matching TRBD1 (6 bases). Trimming removed 4 bases from V and 5 bases from J, with 15 bases in between. This CDR3 has 16 amino acids. The germline gives CDR1 ENHRY, CDR2 SYGVKD.

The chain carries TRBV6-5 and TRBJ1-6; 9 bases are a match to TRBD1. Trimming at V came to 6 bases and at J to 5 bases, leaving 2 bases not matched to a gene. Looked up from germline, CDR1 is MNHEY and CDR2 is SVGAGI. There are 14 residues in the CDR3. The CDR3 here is CASRRTGDNSPLHF. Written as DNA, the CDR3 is TGTGCCAGCAGGCGGACAGGGGATAATTCACCCCTCCACTTT.

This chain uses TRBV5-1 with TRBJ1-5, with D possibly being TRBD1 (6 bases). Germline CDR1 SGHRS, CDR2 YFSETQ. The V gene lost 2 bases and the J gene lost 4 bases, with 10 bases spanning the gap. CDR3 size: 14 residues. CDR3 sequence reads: CASSFWGQNQPQHF. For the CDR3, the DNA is TGCGCCAGCAGCTTTTGGGGACAAAATCAGCCCCAGCATTTT.

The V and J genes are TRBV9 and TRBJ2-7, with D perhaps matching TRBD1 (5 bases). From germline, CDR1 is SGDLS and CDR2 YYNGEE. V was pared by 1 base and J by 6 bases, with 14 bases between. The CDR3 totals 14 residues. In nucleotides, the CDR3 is TGTGCCAGCAGCGTAAAACAGGCCCGAGGCGAGCAGTACTTC. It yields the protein CASSVKQARGEQYF.

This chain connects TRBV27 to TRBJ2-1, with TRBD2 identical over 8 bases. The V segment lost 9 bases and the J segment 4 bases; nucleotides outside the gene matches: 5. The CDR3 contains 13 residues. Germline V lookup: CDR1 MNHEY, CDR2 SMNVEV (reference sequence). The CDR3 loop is CASSGALYNEQFF. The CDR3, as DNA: TGTGCCAGTAGCGGGGCTTTATACAATGAGCAGTTCTTC.